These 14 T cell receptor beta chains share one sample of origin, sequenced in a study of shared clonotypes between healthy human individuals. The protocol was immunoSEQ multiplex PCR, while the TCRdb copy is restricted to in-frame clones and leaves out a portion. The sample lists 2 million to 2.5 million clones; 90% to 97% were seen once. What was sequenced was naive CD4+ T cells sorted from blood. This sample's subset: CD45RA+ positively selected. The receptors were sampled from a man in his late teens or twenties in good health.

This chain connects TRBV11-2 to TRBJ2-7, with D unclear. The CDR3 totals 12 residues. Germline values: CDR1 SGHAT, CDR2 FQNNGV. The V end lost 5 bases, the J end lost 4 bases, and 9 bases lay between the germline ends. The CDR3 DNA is TGTGCCAGCAGCACCCGTGAGTACGAGCAGTACTTC. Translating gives CASSTREYEQYF.

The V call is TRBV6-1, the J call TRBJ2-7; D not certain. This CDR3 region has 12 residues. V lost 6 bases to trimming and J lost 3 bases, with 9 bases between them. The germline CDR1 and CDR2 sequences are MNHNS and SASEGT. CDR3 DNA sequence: TGTGCCAGCAGGACCCCGATCTACGAGCAGTACTTC. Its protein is CASRTPIYEQYF.

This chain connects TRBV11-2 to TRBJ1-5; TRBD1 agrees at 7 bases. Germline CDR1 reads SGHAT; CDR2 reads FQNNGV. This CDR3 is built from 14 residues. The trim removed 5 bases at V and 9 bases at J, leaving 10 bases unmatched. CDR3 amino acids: CASSETGMRRPQHF. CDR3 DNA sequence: TGTGCCAGCAGCGAGACAGGGATGCGTCGGCCCCAGCATTTT.

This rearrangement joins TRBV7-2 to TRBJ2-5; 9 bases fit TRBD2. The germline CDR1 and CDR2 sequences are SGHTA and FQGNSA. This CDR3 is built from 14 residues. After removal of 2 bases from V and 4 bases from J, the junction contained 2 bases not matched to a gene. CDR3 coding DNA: TGTGCCAGCAGCTTACCGGGACTAGCAGAGACCCAGTACTTC. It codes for CASSLPGLAETQYF.

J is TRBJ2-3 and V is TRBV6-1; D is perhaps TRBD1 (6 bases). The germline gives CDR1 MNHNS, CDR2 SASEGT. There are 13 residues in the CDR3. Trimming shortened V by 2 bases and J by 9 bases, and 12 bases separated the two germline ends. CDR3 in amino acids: CASSETGYWTQYF. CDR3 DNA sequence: TGTGCCAGCAGTGAAACAGGGTATTGGACGCAGTATTTT.

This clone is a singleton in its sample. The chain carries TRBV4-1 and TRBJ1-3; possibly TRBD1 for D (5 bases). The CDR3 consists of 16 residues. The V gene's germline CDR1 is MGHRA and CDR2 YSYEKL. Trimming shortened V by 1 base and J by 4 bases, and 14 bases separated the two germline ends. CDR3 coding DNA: TGCGCCAGCAGCCAAGGGGGGGGTATTGTCGGAAACACCATATATTTT. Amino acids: CASSQGGGIVGNTIYF.

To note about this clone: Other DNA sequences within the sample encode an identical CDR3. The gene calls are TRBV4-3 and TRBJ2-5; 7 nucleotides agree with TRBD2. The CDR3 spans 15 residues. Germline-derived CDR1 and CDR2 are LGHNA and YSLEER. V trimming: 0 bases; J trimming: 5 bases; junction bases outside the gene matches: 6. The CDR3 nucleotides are TGCGCCAGCAGCCAAGATTTGGCGGGAGTCGAGACCCAGTACTTC. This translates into CASSQDLAGVETQYF.

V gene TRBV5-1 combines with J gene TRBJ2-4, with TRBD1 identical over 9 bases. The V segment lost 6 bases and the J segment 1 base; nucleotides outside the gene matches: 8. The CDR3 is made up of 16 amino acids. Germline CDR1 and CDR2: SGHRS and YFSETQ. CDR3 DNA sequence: TGCGCCAGCACCCTCACAGGGGGCACGGCCAAAAACATTCAGTACTTC. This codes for CASTLTGGTAKNIQYF.

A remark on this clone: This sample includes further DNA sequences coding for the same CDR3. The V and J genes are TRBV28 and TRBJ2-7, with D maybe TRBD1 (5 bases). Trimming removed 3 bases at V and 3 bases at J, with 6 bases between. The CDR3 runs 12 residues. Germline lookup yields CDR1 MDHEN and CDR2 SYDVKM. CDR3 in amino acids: CASSFQGYEQYF. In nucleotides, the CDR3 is TGTGCCAGCAGTTTTCAGGGCTACGAGCAGTACTTC.

CDR3 sequence (DNA): TGTGCCAGCAGCCTCCGGGACAGGACCATGGACGAGCAGTACTTC. Encoded protein: CASSLRDRTMDEQYF. The chain has TRBV6-1 and TRBJ2-7, with 8 bases identical to TRBD1. J lost 5 bases, V lost 6 bases, and 12 bases had no gene match. The CDR3 length is 15 residues. Per the germline V gene, CDR1 is MNHNS and CDR2 is SASEGT.

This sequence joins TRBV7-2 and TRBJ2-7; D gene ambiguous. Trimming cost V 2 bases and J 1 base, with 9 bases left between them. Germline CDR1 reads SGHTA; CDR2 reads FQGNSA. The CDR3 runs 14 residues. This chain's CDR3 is CASSLNPGSYEQYF. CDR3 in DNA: TGTGCCAGCAGCTTAAACCCGGGTTCCTACGAGCAGTACTTC.

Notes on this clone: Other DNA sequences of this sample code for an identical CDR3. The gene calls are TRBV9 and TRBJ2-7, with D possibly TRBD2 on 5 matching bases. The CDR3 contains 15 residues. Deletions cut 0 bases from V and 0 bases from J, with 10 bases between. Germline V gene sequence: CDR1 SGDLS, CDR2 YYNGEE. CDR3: CASSVEQGSSYEQYF. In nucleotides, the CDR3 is TGTGCCAGCAGCGTAGAACAAGGGAGCTCCTACGAGCAGTACTTC. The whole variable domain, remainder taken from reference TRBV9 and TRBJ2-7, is DSGVTQTPKHLITATGQRVTLRCSPRSGDLSVYWYQQSLDQGLQFLIQYYNGEERAKGNILERFSAQQFPDLHSELNLSSLELGDSALYFCASSVEQGSSYEQYFGPGTRLTVT.

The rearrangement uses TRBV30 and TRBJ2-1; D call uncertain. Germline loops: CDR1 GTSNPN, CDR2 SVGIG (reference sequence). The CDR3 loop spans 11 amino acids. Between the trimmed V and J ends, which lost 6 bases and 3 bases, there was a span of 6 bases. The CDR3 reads CACSDYNEQFF. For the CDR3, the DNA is TGTGCCTGCTCCGACTACAATGAGCAGTTCTTC. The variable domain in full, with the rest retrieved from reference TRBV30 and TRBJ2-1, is SQTIHQWPATLVQPVGSPLSLECTVEGTSNPNLYWYRQAAGRGLQLLFYSVGIGQISSEVPQNLSASRPQDRQFILSSKKLLLSDSGFYLCACSDYNEQFFGPGTRLTVL.

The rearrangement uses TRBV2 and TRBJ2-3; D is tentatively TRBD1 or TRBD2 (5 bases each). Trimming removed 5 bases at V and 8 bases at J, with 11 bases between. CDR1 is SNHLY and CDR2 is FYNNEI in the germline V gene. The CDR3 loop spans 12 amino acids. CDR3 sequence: CASSLSGGTQYF. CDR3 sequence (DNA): TGTGCCAGCAGTCTTAGTGGGGGTACGCAGTATTTT.